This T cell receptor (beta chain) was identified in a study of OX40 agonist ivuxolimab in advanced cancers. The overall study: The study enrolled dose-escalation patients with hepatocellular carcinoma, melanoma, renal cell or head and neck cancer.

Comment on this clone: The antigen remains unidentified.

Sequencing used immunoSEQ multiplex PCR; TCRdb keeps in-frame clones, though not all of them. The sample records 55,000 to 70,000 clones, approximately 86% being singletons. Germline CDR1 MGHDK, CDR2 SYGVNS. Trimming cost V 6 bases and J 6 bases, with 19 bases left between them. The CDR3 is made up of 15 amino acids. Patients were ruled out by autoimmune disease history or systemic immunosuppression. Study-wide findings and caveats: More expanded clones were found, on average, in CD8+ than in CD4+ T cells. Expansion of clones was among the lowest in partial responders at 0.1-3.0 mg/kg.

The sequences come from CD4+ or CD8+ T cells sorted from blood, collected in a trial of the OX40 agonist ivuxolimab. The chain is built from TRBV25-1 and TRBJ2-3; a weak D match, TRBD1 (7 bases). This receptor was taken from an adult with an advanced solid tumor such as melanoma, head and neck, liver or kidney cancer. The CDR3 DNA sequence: TGTGCCAGCAGCTACGCAGGGGGGAATAGGGATACGCAGTATTTT. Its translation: CASSYAGGNRDTQYF.